This paragraph covers one TCR beta chain sequence. The data were taken from a study of cytomegalovirus exposure and HLA in healthy donors. The PCR had 60 Vbeta and 13 Jbeta primers. TCRdb's table, derived via immunoSEQ multiplex PCR, lists solely in-frame clones and lacks some. The sample has about 86,000 clones; more than 75% are singletons. Trimming at V came to 2 bases and at J to 0 bases, leaving 2 bases not matched to a gene. Germline loops: CDR1 LNHDA, CDR2 SQIVND (reference sequence). The CDR3 consists of 15 residues. This chain joins TRBV19 and TRBJ2-5; 8 bases are a match to TRBD1. Material for sequencing was PBMCs. The source is a woman aged 40 to 50 in good health and CMV-seropositive. The CDR3 here is CASSIRQGNQETQYF. DNA of the CDR3: TGTGCCAGTAGTATACGACAGGGGAACCAAGAGACCCAGTACTTC.